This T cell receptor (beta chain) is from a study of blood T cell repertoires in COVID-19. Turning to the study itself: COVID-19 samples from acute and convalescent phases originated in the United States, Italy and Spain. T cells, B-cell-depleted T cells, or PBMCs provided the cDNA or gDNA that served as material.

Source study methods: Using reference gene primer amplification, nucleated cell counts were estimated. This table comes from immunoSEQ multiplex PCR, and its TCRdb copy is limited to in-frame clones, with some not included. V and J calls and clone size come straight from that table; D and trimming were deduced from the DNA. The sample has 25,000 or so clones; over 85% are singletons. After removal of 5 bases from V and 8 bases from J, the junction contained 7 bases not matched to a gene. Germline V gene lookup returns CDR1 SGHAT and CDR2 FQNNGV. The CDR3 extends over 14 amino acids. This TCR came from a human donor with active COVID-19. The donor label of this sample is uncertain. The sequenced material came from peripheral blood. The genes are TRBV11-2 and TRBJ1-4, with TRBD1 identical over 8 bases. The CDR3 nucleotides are TGTGCCAGCAGCGCCGGGACAGGTGGAGAAAAACTGTTTTTT. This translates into CASSAGTGGEKLFF.